This T cell receptor (beta chain) was identified during a study of blood T cell repertoires in COVID-19. Overall study: Acute and convalescent COVID-19 samples came from the United States, Italy and Spain.

Only in-frame clones appear in the TCRdb table, and some are missing; sequencing was by immunoSEQ multiplex PCR. The sample includes approximately 140,000 clones, 80% to 90% of them seen just once. This clone was picked up a small number of times. The CDR3 is 18 residues long. J lost 4 bases, V lost 6 bases, and 13 bases had no gene match. CDR1 is SNHLY, CDR2 FYNNEI, per germline. Participants, roughly 18 to 89 years old, spanned fewer than 30 US areas. The sequence was obtained from a woman in her 50s with acute COVID-19. The V call is TRBV2, the J call TRBJ1-3; TRBD1 matches 12 bases. Sequencing was done on a sample of PBMCs or T cells enriched from blood (not recorded which). CDR3 coding DNA: TGTGCCAGCAGAGGGGGACAGGGGGCCATAGAGTTCGGAAACACCATATATTTT. Amino acids: CASRGGQGAIEFGNTIYF.